This T cell receptor (beta chain) was recovered during a study of quantifying T cell responses using KT2 cells. As for the study in general: Reverse transcription used primers in the TCR alpha and beta constant regions.

The length of the CDR3 is 19 residues. An oligo carrying a UMI was ligated to the cDNA 3' end. First-round PCR used 3 to 4 cycles and beta primers RC1.1 and RC1.2 covering TRBC1 and TRBC2. TCRdb reprocessed the UMI-ligation and nested PCR reads via MiXCR and lists one record per CDR3 protein. The data show fewer than 50,000 distinct CDR3 sequences, over 15% seen once. The specimen was PBMCs spiked with cells of the T cell clone KT2. This TCR derives from a human donor. The chain is built from TRBV12-2 and TRBJ2-5; whether TRBD1, the table's D call, matches the DNA was not checked. TRBV12-2 is shown as a pseudogene. Here the CDR3 reads CASRLDLGTKIHYGETQYF. The DNA for the CDR3 is TGTGCAAGTCGCTTAGATCTGGGGACCAAAATACATTATGGGGAGACCCAGTACTTC.